The rows below give T cell receptor beta chains drawn from one sample of a study of somatic mutations in cytotoxic T cells in rheumatoid arthritis. Only in-frame clones appear in the TCRdb table, and some are missing; sequencing was by immunoSEQ multiplex PCR. The sample has some 10,000 clones, around 82% seen once; the top ten hold approximately 20%. The source material was CD8+ T cells sorted from blood. These receptors were obtained from a woman aged 50 to 60 in good health. Both conserved end residues are part of each CDR3. D genes are given only for firm matches. Size is stated for part of the rows, as once, few or many counts, or as a class when the clone is expanded.

V gene	D gene	clone size	J gene	CDR3 protein	CDR3 DNA
TRBV15	-	-	TRBJ2-7	CATSGGHTSISYEQYF	TGTGCCACCAGCGGTGGACACACTTCGATCTCCTACGAGCAGTACTTC
TRBV19	TRBD2	-	TRBJ2-1	CASSSGGYNEQFF	TGTGCCAGTTCTAGCGGGGGGTACAATGAGCAGTTCTTC
TRBV11-2	TRBD1	few	TRBJ2-7	CASSYGQGLSYEQYF	TGTGCCAGCAGCTACGGACAGGGGCTCTCCTACGAGCAGTACTTC
TRBV27	-	-	TRBJ2-7	CASSFGGHPTYEQYF	TGTGCCAGCAGTTTTGGGGGACATCCAACCTACGAGCAGTACTTT
TRBV6-4	-	-	TRBJ2-1	CASSEGRGPYNEQFF	TGTGCCAGCAGTGAAGGTCGTGGGCCATACAATGAGCAGTTCTTC
TRBV9	TRBD2	-	TRBJ2-7	CASSPPERGHYEQYF	TGTGCCAGCAGCCCCCCCGAGCGGGGCCACTACGAGCAGTACTTC
TRBV10-1	TRBD1	few	TRBJ1-4	CASSRQGKDEKLFF	TGCGCCAGCAGCCGACAGGGTAAGGATGAAAAACTGTTTTTT
TRBV28	-	-	TRBJ2-7	CASSWGDEQYF	TGTGCCAGCTCTTGGGGGGACGAGCAGTACTTC
TRBV19	-	-	TRBJ1-2	CASSPQGTNYGYTF	TGTGCCAGTAGCCCACAGGGAACCAACTATGGCTACACCTTC
TRBV7-2	-	-	TRBJ2-3	CASSLGPLTDTQYF	TGTGCCAGCAGCTTGGGCCCACTCACAGATACGCAGTATTTT
TRBV19	-	-	TRBJ2-1	CASSIDRYNEQFF	TGTGCCAGTAGTATCGACAGATACAATGAGCAGTTCTTC
TRBV30	TRBD2	-	TRBJ2-3	CAWTSGRGPDTQYF	TGTGCCTGGACTAGCGGGAGAGGTCCAGATACGCAGTATTTT
TRBV4-3	TRBD2	-	TRBJ2-7	CASSQWLAGGPPHEQYF	TGCGCCAGCAGCCAATGGCTAGCGGGAGGGCCCCCCCACGAGCAGTACTTC
TRBV7-9	-	-	TRBJ2-5	CASSPPGGAETQYF	TGTGCCAGCAGCCCCCCTGGGGGGGCAGAGACCCAGTACTTC
TRBV6-1	TRBD1	-	TRBJ1-2	CASSDQGEWDYGYTF	TGTGCCAGCAGTGACCAGGGGGAGTGGGACTATGGCTACACCTTC
TRBV4-1	TRBD1	-	TRBJ2-1	CASSQLGGTGGNEQFF	TGCGCCAGCAGCCAACTGGGTGGGACAGGGGGCAATGAGCAGTTCTTC
TRBV6-6	TRBD1	-	TRBJ2-7	CASSWTGDEQYF	TGTGCCAGCAGTTGGACAGGGGACGAGCAGTACTTC
TRBV27	-	once	TRBJ2-2	CASSLQVARSGELFF	TGTGCCAGCAGTCTACAGGTGGCAAGGTCCGGGGAGCTGTTTTTT
TRBV9	-	once	TRBJ1-1	CASSPEGGRGTEAFF	TGTGCCAGCAGCCCAGAGGGAGGGAGGGGCACTGAAGCTTTCTTT
TRBV30	-	-	TRBJ2-7	CAWSVTGGNEQYF	TGTGCCTGGAGCGTCACCGGAGGGAACGAGCAGTACTTC
TRBV6-1	TRBD2	-	TRBJ2-2	CASHSGGDTGELFF	TGTGCCAGCCACAGCGGGGGAGACACCGGGGAGCTGTTTTTT
TRBV18	-	-	TRBJ1-2	CASSPPDSIYGYTF	TGTGCCAGCTCACCACCAGACAGTATCTATGGCTACACCTTC
TRBV19	-	-	TRBJ2-2	CASSGTPDVGELFF	TGTGCCAGTAGCGGGACTCCAGACGTCGGGGAGCTGTTTTTT
TRBV5-6	TRBD1	-	TRBJ2-7	CASSPETGEYEQYF	TGTGCCAGCAGCCCGGAGACAGGGGAATACGAGCAGTACTTC
TRBV15	-	-	TRBJ2-3	CATSGDSDTQYF	TGTGCCACTTCGGGGGACTCAGATACGCAGTATTTT
TRBV9	-	-	TRBJ1-1	CASSVAGREGTEAFF	TGTGCCAGCAGCGTAGCCGGCAGGGAAGGAACTGAAGCTTTCTTT
TRBV13	-	once	TRBJ2-2	CASSLQGTNTGELFF	TGTGCCAGCAGCTTGCAGGGGACGAACACCGGGGAGCTGTTTTTT
TRBV18	-	-	TRBJ2-7	CASSPPEEQVGEQYF	TGTGCCAGCTCACCACCGGAGGAGCAGGTGGGAGAGCAGTACTTC
TRBV27	-	-	TRBJ1-5	CASSGRGYSNQPQHF	TGTGCCAGCAGTGGCAGGGGTTATAGCAATCAGCCCCAGCATTTT
TRBV27	TRBD2	-	TRBJ2-1	CASRPTAGSYNEQFF	TGTGCCAGCAGGCCGACAGCGGGAAGCTACAATGAGCAGTTCTTC
TRBV7-9	-	-	TRBJ1-3	CASSLGGAGNTIYF	TGTGCCAGCAGCTTAGGTGGGGCAGGAAACACCATATATTTT
TRBV6-1	TRBD1	-	TRBJ2-7	CASSEHRGFHYEQYF	TGTGCCAGCAGTGAACACAGGGGGTTTCACTACGAGCAGTACTTC
TRBV1	-	-	TRBJ2-3	CTSSPEGLVCHTQYF	TGCACCAGCAGTCCGGAGGGACTAGTTTGTCATACGCAGTATTTT
TRBV7-9	TRBD1	-	TRBJ2-3	CASSLDRNTDTQYF	TGTGCCAGCAGCTTGGACAGGAACACAGATACGCAGTATTTT
TRBV25-1	TRBD1	-	TRBJ1-1	CASSEQGVNTEAFF	TGTGCCAGCAGTGAACAGGGGGTGAACACTGAAGCTTTCTTT
TRBV9	-	-	TRBJ1-1	CASSPDTMNTEAFF	TGTGCCAGCAGCCCGGACACTATGAACACTGAAGCTTTCTTT
TRBV5-4	-	-	TRBJ1-1	CASSFQTEAFF	TGTGCCAGCAGCTTCCAGACTGAAGCTTTCTTT
TRBV4-1	TRBD2	once	TRBJ2-1	CASSQDQAGYNEQFF	TGCGCCAGCAGCCAAGATCAAGCGGGGTACAATGAGCAGTTCTTC
TRBV7-9	TRBD2	few	TRBJ2-3	CASSATSGGLGDTQYF	TGTGCCAGCAGTGCAACTAGCGGGGGCTTAGGAGATACGCAGTATTTT
TRBV19	-	-	TRBJ2-6	CASSDTSGANVLTF	TGTGCCAGTAGTGACACCTCTGGGGCCAACGTCCTGACTTTC
TRBV27	-	once	TRBJ1-1	CASSRHPGTEAFF	TGTGCCAGCAGCCGCCATCCAGGGACTGAAGCTTTCTTT
TRBV9	-	-	TRBJ1-1	CASGRGWGSTEAFF	TGTGCCAGCGGCCGGGGGTGGGGGAGCACTGAAGCTTTCTTT
TRBV18	-	-	TRBJ2-3	CASSPLTGETTDTQYF	TGTGCCAGCTCACCACTAACGGGAGAGACCACAGATACGCAGTATTTT
TRBV18	-	-	TRBJ1-1	CASSPLTVSWGNTEAFF	TGTGCCAGCTCACCATTGACAGTCAGTTGGGGAAACACTGAAGCTTTCTTT
TRBV18	-	-	TRBJ1-1	CASSPPGGAGAFF	TGTGCCAGCTCACCACCGGGAGGGGCAGGGGCTTTCTTT
TRBV15	TRBD2	-	TRBJ2-3	CATSRERGGTDTQYF	TGTGCCACCAGCAGAGAGCGGGGGGGCACAGATACGCAGTATTTT
TRBV5-1	TRBD1	-	TRBJ1-3	CASSLDRGGTDTIYF	TGCGCCAGCAGCTTGGACAGGGGCGGAACGGACACCATATATTTT
TRBV6-1	TRBD2	-	TRBJ2-7	CASSGGEVYEQYF	TGTGCCAGCAGCGGGGGGGAGGTCTACGAGCAGTACTTC
TRBV7-2	-	-	TRBJ2-1	CASSLAADHYNEQFF	TGTGCCAGCAGCTTAGCGGCAGATCACTACAATGAGCAGTTCTTC
TRBV11-2	-	once	TRBJ2-1	CASTPGGEQFF	TGTGCCAGCACCCCGGGGGGCGAGCAGTTCTTC
TRBV7-2	TRBD2	-	TRBJ2-1	CASSSSGLAGGASYNEQFF	TGTGCCAGCAGCTCATCGGGACTAGCGGGAGGGGCATCCTACAATGAGCAGTTCTTC
TRBV23-1	TRBD2	-	TRBJ2-7	CASSQTSVYEQYF	TGCGCCAGCAGTCAAACTAGCGTCTACGAGCAGTACTTC
TRBV27	-	-	TRBJ2-3	CASSARTRDQSTDTQYF	TGTGCCAGCAGTGCCCGCACCAGGGATCAGAGCACAGATACGCAGTATTTT
TRBV6-5	-	-	TRBJ2-7	CASSEGGYEQYF	TGTGCCAGCAGTGAAGGAGGTTACGAGCAGTACTTC
TRBV7-6	-	-	TRBJ1-2	CASSLGAAGADYGYTF	TGTGCCAGCAGCTTAGGCGCGGCAGGGGCTGACTATGGCTACACCTTC
TRBV21-1	-	few	TRBJ1-1	CASSKGQLNTEAFF	TGTGCCAGCAGCAAAGGACAGCTGAACACTGAAGCTTTCTTT
TRBV16	TRBD2	-	TRBJ2-1	CASSQRVASGSNEQFF	TGTGCCAGCAGCCAACGCGTCGCTAGCGGGAGCAATGAGCAGTTCTTC